This is a list of T cell receptor beta chains from one sample in a study of blood T cells in healthy people across ages. A single record per CDR3 protein comes from TCRdb applying MiXCR to the 5' RACE reads. The data contain about 1 million distinct CDR3 sequences, under 55% of them singletons. Source material: blood. These TCRs come from a woman in her fifties or sixties in good health. Each CDR3 is given with its conserved first and last residue. The order of the fields is clone size, D gene, J gene, V gene, CDR3 protein, CDR3 DNA. D genes are given only for firm matches. Clone size appears in some rows only: once, few, many, or a class for an expanded clone.

abundance: -; d_gene: -; j_gene: TRBJ1-1; v_gene: TRBV3-1; CDR3aa: CASSPQQGHTEAFF; CDR3nt: TGTGCCAGCAGCCCCCAACAGGGCCACACTGAAGCTTTCTTT
abundance: few; d_gene: -; j_gene: TRBJ2-7; v_gene: TRBV5-1; CDR3aa: CASRQGLADTYEQYF; CDR3nt: TGCGCCAGCAGGCAGGGGTTGGCTGATACCTACGAGCAGTACTTC
abundance: -; d_gene: -; j_gene: TRBJ2-7; v_gene: TRBV3-1; CDR3aa: CASSQFPYEQYF; CDR3nt: TGTGCCAGCAGCCAATTTCCCTACGAGCAGTACTTC
abundance: -; d_gene: -; j_gene: TRBJ2-1; v_gene: TRBV6-6; CDR3aa: CASSYTGNEQFF; CDR3nt: TGTGCCAGCAGTTACACGGGTAATGAGCAGTTCTTC
abundance: once; d_gene: -; j_gene: TRBJ2-3; v_gene: TRBV10-3; CDR3aa: CAISESSRGTDTQYF; CDR3nt: TGTGCCATCAGTGAGTCTAGCAGGGGCACAGATACGCAGTATTTT
abundance: -; d_gene: TRBD2; j_gene: TRBJ2-1; v_gene: TRBV20-1; CDR3aa: CSADAGGWDERFF; CDR3nt: TGCAGTGCCGACGCGGGAGGGTGGGATGAGCGGTTCTTC
abundance: -; d_gene: TRBD1; j_gene: TRBJ1-2; v_gene: TRBV10-3; CDR3aa: CAISGAGQDYGYTF; CDR3nt: TGTGCCATCAGTGGAGCGGGACAGGACTATGGCTACACCTTC
abundance: -; d_gene: -; j_gene: TRBJ2-7; v_gene: TRBV6-4; CDR3aa: CASRPWAIYEQYF; CDR3nt: TGTGCCAGCAGACCGTGGGCTATCTACGAGCAGTACTTC
abundance: few; d_gene: TRBD1; j_gene: TRBJ2-7; v_gene: TRBV5-1; CDR3aa: CASSPRSTGVGEQYF; CDR3nt: TGCGCCAGCAGCCCCCGGTCAACAGGGGTTGGTGAGCAGTACTTC
abundance: -; d_gene: TRBD1; j_gene: TRBJ2-5; v_gene: TRBV11-2; CDR3aa: CASTNRGSGPQETQYF; CDR3nt: TGTGCCAGCACTAACAGGGGGTCCGGCCCCCAAGAGACCCAGTACTTC
abundance: -; d_gene: -; j_gene: TRBJ2-7; v_gene: TRBV29-1; CDR3aa: CSVSRAPTYEQYF; CDR3nt: TGCAGCGTTTCTAGGGCCCCAACCTACGAGCAGTACTTC
abundance: -; d_gene: -; j_gene: TRBJ2-7; v_gene: TRBV28; CDR3aa: CASRPGSYEQYF; CDR3nt: TGTGCCAGCAGACCCGGGAGCTACGAGCAGTACTTC
abundance: few; d_gene: -; j_gene: TRBJ2-1; v_gene: TRBV12-3/TRBV12-4; CDR3aa: CASSHGTVGDEQFF; CDR3nt: TGTGCCAGCAGTCACGGGACCGTAGGGGATGAGCAGTTCTTC
abundance: -; d_gene: TRBD1; j_gene: TRBJ2-7; v_gene: TRBV11-2; CDR3aa: CASRRQGEYEQYF; CDR3nt: TGTGCCAGCAGACGACAGGGGGAATACGAGCAGTACTTC
abundance: few; d_gene: -; j_gene: TRBJ1-2; v_gene: TRBV12-3/TRBV12-4; CDR3aa: CASSFGGAVYGYTF; CDR3nt: TGTGCCAGCAGTTTTGGGGGTGCAGTTTATGGCTACACCTTC
abundance: -; d_gene: TRBD1; j_gene: TRBJ1-2; v_gene: TRBV7-9; CDR3aa: CASSLARGRTSGYTF; CDR3nt: TGTGCCAGCAGCTTAGCTAGGGGGCGGACTTCTGGCTACACCTTC
abundance: few; d_gene: TRBD2; j_gene: TRBJ2-1; v_gene: TRBV7-2; CDR3aa: CANHGRNEQFF; CDR3nt: TGTGCCAATCACGGGAGGAATGAGCAGTTCTTC